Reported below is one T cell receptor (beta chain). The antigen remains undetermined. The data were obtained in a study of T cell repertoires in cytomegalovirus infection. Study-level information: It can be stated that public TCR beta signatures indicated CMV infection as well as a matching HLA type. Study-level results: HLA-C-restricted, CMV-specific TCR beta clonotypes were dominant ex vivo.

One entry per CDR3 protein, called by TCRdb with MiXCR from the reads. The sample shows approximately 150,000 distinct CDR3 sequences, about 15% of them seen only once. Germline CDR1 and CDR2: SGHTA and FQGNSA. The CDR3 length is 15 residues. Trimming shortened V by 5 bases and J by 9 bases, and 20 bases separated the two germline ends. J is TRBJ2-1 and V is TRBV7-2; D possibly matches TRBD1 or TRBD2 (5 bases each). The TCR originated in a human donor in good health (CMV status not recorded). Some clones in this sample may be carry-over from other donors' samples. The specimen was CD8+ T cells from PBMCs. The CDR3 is CASSPEGFVVGEQFF. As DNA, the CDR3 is TGTGCCAGCAGCCCCGAGGGGTTTGTGGTGGGTGAGCAGTTCTTC.